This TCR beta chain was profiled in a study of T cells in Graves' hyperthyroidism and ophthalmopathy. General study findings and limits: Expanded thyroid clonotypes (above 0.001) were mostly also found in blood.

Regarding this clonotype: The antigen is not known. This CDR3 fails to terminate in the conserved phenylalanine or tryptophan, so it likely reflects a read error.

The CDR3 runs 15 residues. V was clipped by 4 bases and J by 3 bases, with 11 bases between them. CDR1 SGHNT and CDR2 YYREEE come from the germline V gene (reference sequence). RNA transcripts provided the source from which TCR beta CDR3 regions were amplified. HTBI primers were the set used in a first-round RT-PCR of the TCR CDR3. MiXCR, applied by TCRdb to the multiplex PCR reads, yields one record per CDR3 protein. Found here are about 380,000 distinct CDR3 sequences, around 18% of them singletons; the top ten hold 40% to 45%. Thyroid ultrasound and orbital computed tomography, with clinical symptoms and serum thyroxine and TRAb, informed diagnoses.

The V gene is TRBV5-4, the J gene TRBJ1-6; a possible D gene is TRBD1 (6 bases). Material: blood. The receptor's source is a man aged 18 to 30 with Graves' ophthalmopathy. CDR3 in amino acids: CASSQGQNYNSPLHL. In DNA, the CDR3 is TGTGCCAGCAGCCAAGGACAGAACTATAATTCACCCCTCCACCTT.